These 8 T cell receptor beta chains were all obtained from the same sample, sequenced in a study of T cell responses to AZD1222 COVID-19 vaccine. Data came from immunoSEQ multiplex PCR; TCRdb stores just in-frame clones and leaves some out. The table has about 70,000 clones, around 85% seen once; the top ten hold about a fifth. This sample comprised peripheral blood, obtained on day 0 of AZD1222 vaccination. The source is an adult in good health.

The chain uses TRBV7-8 and TRBJ2-2; D not certain. Germline CDR1 and CDR2: SGHVS and FQNEAQ. The CDR3 is made up of 16 amino acids. Between the trimmed V and J ends, which lost 2 bases and 1 base, there was a span of 11 bases. The chain's CDR3 is CASSLFSLGNTGELFF. The CDR3, as DNA: TGTGCCAGCAGCTTATTTTCTCTGGGGAACACCGGGGAGCTGTTTTTT.

V and J are TRBV6-2 or TRBV6-3 and TRBJ1-3, with D uncertain. This CDR3 is built from 14 residues. V lost 1 base and J lost 7, with 11 bases in between. CDR1 and CDR2 from the germline V gene are MNHEY and SVGEGT. The CDR3 loop is CASSYYGTRNTIYF. CDR3 DNA sequence: TGTGCCAGCAGTTACTACGGAACTCGGAACACCATATATTTT.

CDR3 residues: CASSPIPTGTNTIYF. The CDR3 nucleotides are TGTGCCAGCAGCCCCATACCGACAGGGACAAACACCATATATTTT. V usage is TRBV6-5 and J usage is TRBJ1-3; 7 positions match TRBD1. Trimming cost V 6 bases and J 6 bases; bases outside gene matches: 11. Germline V CDR1 and CDR2: MNHEY, SVGAGI. The CDR3 totals 15 residues.

The V gene is TRBV15, the J gene TRBJ2-3; D call uncertain. CDR3 length: 15 residues. V was pared by 4 bases and J by 2 bases, with 13 bases between. Germline V gene lookup returns CDR1 LNHNV and CDR2 YYDKDF (reference sequence). The chain's CDR3 is CATSMGIQFTDTQYF. The CDR3 DNA sequence: TGTGCCACCAGCATGGGGATACAATTCACAGATACGCAGTATTTT.

This chain uses TRBV21-1 with TRBJ1-3; the table's TRBD1 call for D was not verified on the DNA. TRBV21-1 is a listed pseudogene. The CDR3 extends over 16 amino acids. CDR3: CASSKVGECSGNTIYF. In nucleotides, the CDR3 is TGTGCCAGCAGCAAAGTAGGGGAATGCTCTGGAAACACCATATATTTT.

The chain has TRBV27 and TRBJ2-1; the match to TRBD2 covers 9 bases. This CDR3 region has 15 residues. Per germline, CDR1 MNHEY and CDR2 SMNVEV (reference sequence). V shed 7 bases and J 7 bases; nucleotides not matched to a gene: 11. The CDR3 sequence: CASIRSGGHGNEQFF. For the CDR3, the DNA is TGTGCCAGCATCCGTAGCGGGGGCCACGGGAATGAGCAGTTCTTC.

The chain links TRBV19 to TRBJ2-1; 9 nucleotides agree with TRBD2. The CDR3 is 15 amino acids. Germline trimming cut 3 bases from V and 3 bases from J; bases unmatched to any gene: 3. CDR1 and CDR2 from the germline V gene are LNHDA and SQIVND (reference sequence). The CDR3 protein is CASSIAGGLYNEQFF. The CDR3, as DNA: TGTGCCAGTAGTATTGCGGGGGGGCTCTACAATGAGCAGTTCTTC.

V gene TRBV6-1 combines with J gene TRBJ2-1, with 10 bases aligning to TRBD1. Germline V gene data show CDR1 as MNHNS and CDR2 as SASEGT. The CDR3 covers 15 residues. V was clipped by 2 bases and J by 7 bases; unmatched bases: 5. This CDR3 is CASSEWTGGGNEQFF. The CDR3, as DNA: TGTGCCAGCAGTGAATGGACAGGGGGGGGTAATGAGCAGTTCTTC.